Following are 15 T cell receptor beta chains from one sample sequenced in a study of blood T cell repertoires in COVID-19. Assay used: immunoSEQ multiplex PCR; TCRdb lists only in-frame clones, some missing. The data show roughly 500,000 clones, with more than 75% seen just once and approximately 1.8% held by the top ten. The sample taken for sequencing was PBMCs or T cells enriched from blood (not recorded which). The receptors derive from a woman in her 40s who had recovered from COVID-19.

This clone was counted a single time. This chain joins TRBV6-2 or TRBV6-3 and TRBJ2-6, with 12 positions matching TRBD2. The CDR3 totals 20 residues. Germline values: CDR1 MNHEY, CDR2 SVGEGT. The J segment lost 3 bases and the V segment lost 5 bases, leaving 14 bases of the junction unmatched. CDR3 bases: TGTGCCAGCAGTCCAAATCTCCGACTAGCGGGAGTGGATGGGGCCAACGTCCTGACTTTC. Its protein product is CASSPNLRLAGVDGANVLTF.

This clone occurred once. The chain uses TRBV18 and TRBJ2-7; TRBD1 might be the D (6 bases). The CDR3 covers 14 residues. Germline V CDR1 and CDR2: KGHSH, LQKENI. The V gene lost 3 bases and the J gene lost 0 bases, with 9 bases spanning the gap. The CDR3 loop reads CASSPGTSSYEQYF. The CDR3 DNA sequence: TGTGCCAGCTCACCGGGGACAAGCTCCTACGAGCAGTACTTC.

The CDR3 nucleotides are TGCAGCGGCTGGCAGGATTGGAACACTGAAGCTTTCTTT. Translated: CSGWQDWNTEAFF. The chain couples TRBV29-1 to TRBJ1-1; D ambiguous. Germline V gene sequence: CDR1 SQVTM, CDR2 ANQGSEA. The CDR3 totals 13 residues. Trimming left V 7 bases short and J 1 base short, with 13 bases between.

This rearrangement joins TRBV29-1 to TRBJ1-3; 7 nucleotides agree with TRBD1. CDR1 and CDR2 from the germline V gene are SQVTM and ANQGSEA. This CDR3 has 14 residues. Trimming cost V 0 bases and J 2 bases; bases outside gene matches: 1. The CDR3 is CSVEDQGAGNTIYF. The CDR3 DNA reads TGCAGCGTTGAAGACCAGGGGGCTGGAAACACCATATATTTT. The full variable domain, its missing parts supplied by reference TRBV29-1 and TRBJ1-3, is SAVISQKPSRDICQRGTSLTIQCQVDSQVTMMFWYRQQPGQSLTLIATANQGSEATYESGFVIDKFPISRPNLTFSTLTVSNMSPEDSSIYLCSVEDQGAGNTIYFGEGSWLTVV.

The genes are TRBV5-5 and TRBJ2-3, with 7 nucleotides matching TRBD2. J gave up 0 bases and V 2 bases, and 3 bases lay outside the gene matches. Germline values: CDR1 SGHKS, CDR2 YYEKEE (reference sequence). The CDR3 runs 15 residues. CDR3 in amino acids: CASSFGLVSTDTQYF. CDR3 nucleotide sequence: TGTGCCAGCAGCTTCGGACTAGTGAGCACAGATACGCAGTATTTT.

This chain uses TRBV19 with TRBJ2-7, with 7 bases identical to TRBD1. This CDR3 contains 14 residues. Germline V gives CDR1 LNHDA, CDR2 SQIVND (reference sequence). Trimming removed 3 bases from V and 2 bases from J; junction bases left unmatched: 4. DNA of the CDR3: TGTGCCAGTAGTATTCCGGGACAGACCTACGAGCAGTACTTC. Protein: CASSIPGQTYEQYF.

The chain has TRBV5-1 and TRBJ2-2, with D maybe TRBD1 (6 bases). This CDR3 comprises 15 residues. CDR1 SGHRS and CDR2 YFSETQ come from the germline V gene. Trimming removed 4 bases at V and 7 bases at J, with 17 bases between. CDR3 amino acids: CASSPTSGAHGELFF. In DNA form, the CDR3 reads TGCGCCAGCAGCCCGACCTCAGGGGCGCACGGGGAGCTGTTTTTT.

The chain is built from TRBV4-3 and TRBJ2-2; D is possibly TRBD1 (6 bases). The V gene's germline CDR1 is LGHNA and CDR2 YSLEER. Trimming left V 4 bases short and J 2 bases short, with 14 bases between. The CDR3 covers 16 residues. CDR3 in amino acids: CASSPSGTSNTGELFF. The CDR3 region has the DNA TGCGCCAGCAGCCCTTCGGGGACAAGTAACACCGGGGAGCTGTTTTTT.

This CDR3 is CASSWVSGASEQYF. The CDR3 bases are TGTGCCAGCAGTTGGGTGTCGGGAGCCTCCGAGCAGTACTTC. V gene TRBV6-2 or TRBV6-3 combines with J gene TRBJ2-7; weak D call: TRBD2 (6 bases). The length of the CDR3 is 14 residues. Looked up from germline, CDR1 is MNHEY and CDR2 is SVGEGT. V was cut by 4 bases and J by 6 bases, with 16 bases left in between.

V and J are TRBV12-3 or TRBV12-4 and TRBJ1-2; D possibly corresponds to TRBD1 (5 bases). The CDR3 runs 13 residues. With 0 bases removed from V and 8 bases from J, the gap between germline ends came to 10 bases. The CDR3, as DNA: TGTGCCAGCAGTTTAGCTGGGGGGAAGGGCTACACCTTC. It specifies CASSLAGGKGYTF.

The chain recombines TRBV27 with TRBJ2-7; TRBD1 aligns across 12 bases. The ends lost 1 base at V and 4 bases at J; junction bases unmatched: 5. The germline CDR1 and CDR2 sequences are MNHEY and SMNVEV (reference sequence). The CDR3 totals 16 residues. The CDR3 bases are TGTGCCAGCAGTTTATACGGGACAGGGGGCGCTTACGAGCAGTACTTC. This gives the protein CASSLYGTGGAYEQYF.

The chain uses TRBV3-1 (or the pseudogene TRBV3-2) and TRBJ2-7, with unresolved D. CDR3 length equals 16 residues. V was pared by 1 base and J by 3 bases, with 16 bases between. Germline values: CDR1 LGHDT, CDR2 YNNKEL (reference sequence). CDR3 nucleotide sequence: TGTGCCAGCAGCCAAGGGGCCCCATTTATCGGCTACGAGCAGTACTTC. Translating gives CASSQGAPFIGYEQYF.

For the CDR3, the DNA is TGCAGCGTTGATGGGACAGGGGGGCCCCAAGAGACCCAGTACTTC. Amino acid sequence: CSVDGTGGPQETQYF. The rearrangement links TRBV29-1 to TRBJ2-5; 11 positions agree with TRBD1. This CDR3 has 15 residues. Losses at the gene ends were 3 bases for V and 1 base for J; bases not matched to a gene: 4. Germline lookup yields CDR1 SQVTM and CDR2 ANQGSEA.

This chain links TRBV6-4 with TRBJ2-2; D might be TRBD2 (6 bases). The CDR3 has 14 amino acids. V was pared by 6 bases and J by 3 bases, with 11 bases between. Germline CDR1 is MRHNA and CDR2 is SNTAGT. The CDR3 nucleotides are TGTGCCAGCAGCGCGGGACTGCACACCGGGGAGCTGTTTTTT. Amino acids: CASSAGLHTGELFF.

The CDR3 DNA sequence: TGTGCTAGTGGTTTGGAAGGGACAGGTTCGAATCAGCCCCAGCATTTT. This encodes CASGLEGTGSNQPQHF. The chain has TRBV12-5 and TRBJ1-5, with TRBD1 matching 8 bases. The V segment lost 1 base and the J segment 4 bases; nucleotides outside the gene matches: 6. This CDR3 is built from 16 residues. Germline CDR1 reads LGHNT; CDR2 reads FRNRAP.